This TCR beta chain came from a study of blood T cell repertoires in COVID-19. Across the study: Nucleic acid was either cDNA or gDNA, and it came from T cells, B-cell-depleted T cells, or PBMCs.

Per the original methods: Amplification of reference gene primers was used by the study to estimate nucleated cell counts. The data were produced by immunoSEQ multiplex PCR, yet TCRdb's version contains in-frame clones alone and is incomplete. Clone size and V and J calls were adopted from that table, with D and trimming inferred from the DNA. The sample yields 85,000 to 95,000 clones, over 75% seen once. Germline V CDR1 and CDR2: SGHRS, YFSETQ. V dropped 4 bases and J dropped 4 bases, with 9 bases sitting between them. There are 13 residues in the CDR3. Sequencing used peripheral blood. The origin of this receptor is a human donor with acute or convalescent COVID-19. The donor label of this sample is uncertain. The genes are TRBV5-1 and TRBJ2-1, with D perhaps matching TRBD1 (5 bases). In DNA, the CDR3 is TGCGCCAGCAGCGTGGACACGTACAATGAGCAGTTCTTC. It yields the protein CASSVDTYNEQFF. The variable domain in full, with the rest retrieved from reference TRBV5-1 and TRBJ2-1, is KAGVTQTPRYLIKTRGQQVTLSCSPISGHRSVSWYQQTPGQGLQFLFEYFSETQRNKGNFPGRFSGRQFSNSRSEMNVSTLELGDSALYLCASSVDTYNEQFFGPGTRLTVL.